Each of the 7 T cell receptor beta chains below was sequenced from the same sample in a study of shared clonotypes between healthy human individuals. The method was immunoSEQ multiplex PCR; TCRdb's version includes in-frame clones alone and lacks a portion of them. The sample holds over 750,000 clones; roughly 96% are singletons and the top ten take around 0.21%. Naive CD8 populations comprised CD45RO-negative cells positively selected for CCR7, excluding terminally differentiated effector memory CD45RA+ cells. What was sequenced was naive CD8+ T cells sorted from blood. The source is a man in his thirties or forties in good health.

CDR3 loop: CASHLAGGRYNEQFF. CDR3 sequence (DNA): TGTGCCAGCCATCTAGCGGGAGGTAGATACAATGAGCAGTTCTTC. The gene calls are TRBV5-4 and TRBJ2-1; 11 bases line up with TRBD2. The germline V gene encodes CDR1 SGHNT and CDR2 YYREEE (reference sequence). CDR3 length: 15 amino acids. Unmatched junction bases numbered 7, after V lost 7 bases and J lost 4 bases.

The chain combines TRBV15 with TRBJ1-4; no clear D gene. Trimming cost V 3 bases and J 8 bases, with 19 bases left between them. The CDR3 contains 16 residues. CDR1 is LNHNV and CDR2 is YYDKDF in the germline V gene (reference sequence). The CDR3 DNA follows: TGTGCCACCAGCAGGAGAGTAGGGTTTTCCGGCGAAAAACTGTTTTTT. It translates to CATSRRVGFSGEKLFF.

The genes are TRBV7-9 and TRBJ1-1; D unclear. The V end was cut by 2 bases, the J end by 6 bases, with 13 bases between. In germline, CDR1 is SEHNR, CDR2 FQNEAQ (reference sequence). The CDR3 has 14 amino acids. The CDR3: CASSLSARGPEAFF. The CDR3, as DNA: TGTGCCAGCAGCTTATCAGCGCGCGGGCCTGAAGCTTTCTTT.

The genes are TRBV19 and TRBJ2-6; D remains ambiguous. Trimming left V 2 bases short and J 0 bases short, with 2 bases between. Germline V gene sequence: CDR1 LNHDA, CDR2 SQIVND (reference sequence). The CDR3 extends over 14 amino acids. The DNA for the CDR3 is TGTGCCAGTAGTATAACCTCTGGGGCCAACGTCCTGACTTTC. This sequence encodes CASSITSGANVLTF. The variable domain in full, with the rest retrieved from reference TRBV19 and TRBJ2-6, is DGGITQSPKYLFRKEGQNVTLSCEQNLNHDAMYWYRQDPGQGLRLIYYSQIVNDFQKGDIAEGYSVSREKKESFPLTVTSAQKNPTAFYLCASSITSGANVLTFGAGSRLTVL.

This clone was observed a handful of times. This chain links TRBV15 with TRBJ2-7; 9 bases are a match to TRBD1. After removal of 3 bases from V and 3 bases from J, the junction contained 6 bases not matched to a gene. The germline V gene encodes CDR1 LNHNV and CDR2 YYDKDF (reference sequence). The CDR3 runs 15 residues. The CDR3 nucleotides read TGTGCCACCAGCAGCCCCGACAGGGGGATCTACGAGCAGTACTTC. Translating it yields CATSSPDRGIYEQYF.

V and J are TRBV27 and TRBJ2-1, with 11 bases matching TRBD2. This CDR3 region has 19 residues. Germline values: CDR1 MNHEY, CDR2 SMNVEV (reference sequence). The trim removed 7 bases at V and 3 bases at J, leaving 17 bases unmatched. CDR3 nucleotides: TGTGCCAGCAAAACAGCTGATCTCGCTAGCGGGAGGAACTACAATGAGCAGTTCTTC. Amino acid sequence: CASKTADLASGRNYNEQFF.

The chain combines TRBV9 with TRBJ2-5; 10 bases are a match to TRBD1. This CDR3 has 15 residues. J was trimmed by 5 bases and V by 4 bases; bases with no gene match: 8. The germline V gene encodes CDR1 SGDLS and CDR2 YYNGEE. CDR3 sequence: CASSSGTGVSETQYF. The CDR3 DNA reads as TGTGCCAGCAGCTCCGGGACAGGGGTGAGCGAGACCCAGTACTTC.